This entry lists 21 T cell receptor beta chains sequenced from one sample in a study of blood T cells in healthy people across ages. A sample-barcoded 5' primer and a J-beta primer mix were used in a second PCR of roughly 6 to 12 cycles. MiXCR, applied by TCRdb to the 5' RACE reads, yields one record per CDR3 protein. The repertoire holds 750,000 to 850,000 distinct CDR3 sequences, with roughly 25% as singletons. These same data were also listed under a study on T cells of mothers and their children.

Sequenced material: blood. Every receptor here comes from a boy between 10 and 17 years old in good health.

This clonotype was seen a handful of times. This chain uses TRBV20-1 with TRBJ1-4, with TRBD1 identical over 8 bases. The CDR3 contains 13 residues. Germline loops: CDR1 DFQATT, CDR2 SNEGSKA (reference sequence). J gave up 3 bases and V 3 bases, and 0 bases lay outside the gene matches. CDR3 bases: TGCAGTGCTAGCAGGGGGCCTAATGAAAAACTGTTTTTT. Translating it yields CSASRGPNEKLFF.

The J gene is TRBJ2-2, the V gene TRBV15; D not resolved. V lost 5 bases to trimming and J lost 5 bases, with 9 bases between them. Germline values: CDR1 LNHNV, CDR2 YYDKDF (reference sequence). CDR3 length: 13 amino acids. In DNA form, the CDR3 reads TGTGCCACCAGCCCCGTAGAGACCGGGGAGCTGTTTTTT. Amino acids: CATSPVETGELFF.

The chain recombines TRBV6-6 with TRBJ2-7; 7 bases line up with TRBD1. The CDR3 consists of 13 residues. The V gene's germline CDR1 is MNHNY and CDR2 SVGAGI (reference sequence). V dropped 6 bases and J dropped 4; count of bases not matched to a gene: 6. In nucleotides, the CDR3 is TGTGCCAGCAGCCAATCAGGGGGTTACGAGCAGTACTTC. Translating gives CASSQSGGYEQYF.

There are a few counts of this clonotype. J is TRBJ2-5 and V is TRBV27; 7 bases match TRBD1. The DNA end lines up better with TRBJ2-7; the J call may be wrong. This CDR3 region has 14 residues. Per germline, CDR1 MNHEY and CDR2 SMNVEV (reference sequence). DNA for the CDR3: TGTGCCAGCAGTGCTGACAGGGACTCCTACGAGCAGTACTTC. Its protein is CASSADRDSYEQYF.

This clonotype was recorded at least ten times. The chain uses TRBV29-1 and TRBJ1-1; the D gene is possibly TRBD1 (6 bases). V gave up 3 bases and J gave up 6 bases, with 17 bases separating them. This CDR3 region has 14 residues. Per the germline V gene, CDR1 is SQVTM and CDR2 is ANQGSEA. The chain's CDR3 is CSVEFLGAYSEAFF. DNA for the CDR3: TGCAGCGTTGAGTTTCTGGGGGCGTATTCTGAAGCTTTCTTT.

This clonotype has only a few counts. The J gene is TRBJ2-7, the V gene TRBV27; 11 positions agree with TRBD1. The CDR3 loop spans 15 amino acids. With V trimmed by 1 base and J by 6 bases, 5 bases remained unmatched. Germline CDR1 is MNHEY and CDR2 is SMNVEV (reference sequence). CDR3 sequence: CASSLLTGTGGEQYF. The CDR3 bases are TGTGCCAGCAGTTTATTAACCGGGACAGGGGGCGAGCAGTACTTC.

The chain uses TRBV28 and TRBJ2-5, with TRBD2 matching 10 bases. The CDR3 is 15 residues long. The ends lost 2 bases at V and 5 bases at J; junction bases unmatched: 5. Germline V gene lookup returns CDR1 MDHEN and CDR2 SYDVKM. The CDR3 sequence: CASSLIGTSAETQYF. DNA of the CDR3: TGTGCCAGCAGTTTAATTGGGACTAGCGCGGAGACCCAGTACTTC.

The J gene is TRBJ2-7, the V gene TRBV4-3; 7 bases map to TRBD2. This CDR3 contains 15 residues. CDR1 and CDR2 from the germline V gene are LGHNA and YSLEER. Losses at the gene ends were 5 bases for V and 2 bases for J; bases not matched to a gene: 9. CDR3 in amino acids: CASSADILAAYEQYF. The CDR3 DNA follows: TGCGCCAGCAGCGCGGATATCCTAGCGGCCTACGAGCAGTACTTC.

V gene TRBV7-8 combines with J gene TRBJ1-4; 9 nucleotides line up with TRBD1. The J segment lost 6 bases and the V segment lost 1 base, leaving 9 bases of the junction unmatched. Per germline, CDR1 SGHVS and CDR2 FQNEAQ. The CDR3 is 17 amino acids. CDR3 bases: TGTGCCAGCAGCTTAGTCTTTTACGGACAGGGGTATGAAAAACTGTTTTTT. Protein product: CASSLVFYGQGYEKLFF.

This clonotype came up a few times. The rearrangement uses TRBV7-9 and TRBJ2-5; 8 bases fit TRBD1. TRBJ2-1 explains the end of the DNA better; the J call may be wrong. CDR1 SEHNR and CDR2 FQNEAQ come from the germline V gene (reference sequence). The length of the CDR3 is 14 residues. The CDR3 protein is CASSLVGTGYEQFF. The CDR3 DNA reads TGTGCCAGCAGCTTAGTTGGGACAGGATATGAGCAGTTCTTC.

The chain has TRBV10-3 and TRBJ2-5; D assignment may be TRBD1 or TRBD2 (5 bases each). The CDR3 totals 13 residues. CDR1 is ENHRY, CDR2 SYGVKD, per germline. V lost 5 bases and J 4 bases, leaving 11 bases between the germline ends. CDR3 coding DNA: TGTGCCATCAGTCGACCTGGGGGAGAGACCCAGTACTTC. Amino acids: CAISRPGGETQYF.

The rearrangement links TRBV5-1 to TRBJ1-2; the D gene is possibly TRBD1 (5 bases). The CDR3 totals 13 residues. From germline, CDR1 is SGHRS and CDR2 YFSETQ. Trimming cost V 4 bases and J 8 bases, with 15 bases left between them. The CDR3 region has the DNA TGCGCCAGCAGCCCGGAGCAGGGAAGCGGCTACACCTTC. It yields the protein CASSPEQGSGYTF.

This clonotype turned up a few times. This sequence joins TRBV5-1 and TRBJ2-5; a possible D gene is TRBD2 (6 bases). The CDR3 contains 13 residues. The ends were cut back, 4 bases at V and 13 bases at J, with 20 bases in the middle. CDR1 is SGHRS, CDR2 YFSETQ, per germline. The CDR3 DNA follows: TGCGCCAGCAGCGAGGGACTGGGGACGGTCTGGTACTTC. Amino acids: CASSEGLGTVWYF.

J is TRBJ2-2 and V is TRBV5-1; 7 bases align to TRBD1. This CDR3 is 16 amino acids long. From germline, CDR1 is SGHRS and CDR2 YFSETQ. V gave up 2 bases and J gave up 0 bases; unmatched junction bases: 4. CDR3 sequence (DNA): TGCGCCAGCAGCTTACCCGGGACAGCGAACACCGGGGAGCTGTTTTTT. It is translated as CASSLPGTANTGELFF.

The chain employs TRBV28 and TRBJ2-4; 14 nucleotides line up with TRBD2. CDR3 size: 15 residues. The V gene end was trimmed by 5 bases and the J gene end by 7 bases; junction bases not matched to a gene: 4. CDR1 is MDHEN and CDR2 is SYDVKM in the germline V gene. CDR3 DNA sequence: TGTGCCAGCAGTCGGACTAGCGGGGGGAGGAACATTCAGTACTTC. Amino acid sequence: CASSRTSGGRNIQYF.

The genes are TRBV5-1 and TRBJ2-7, with TRBD1 identical over 10 bases. In germline, CDR1 is SGHRS, CDR2 YFSETQ. J lost 4 bases, V lost 6 bases, and 7 bases had no gene match. The CDR3 runs to 14 residues. For the CDR3, the DNA is TGCGCCAGCAAATCGGGACAGGGGACGTACGAGCAGTACTTC. Translation: CASKSGQGTYEQYF. Full variable domain (outside the CDR3, taken from reference TRBV5-1 and TRBJ2-7): KAGVTQTPRYLIKTRGQQVTLSCSPISGHRSVSWYQQTPGQGLQFLFEYFSETQRNKGNFPGRFSGRQFSNSRSEMNVSTLELGDSALYLCASKSGQGTYEQYFGPGTRLTVT.

The chain has TRBV12-3 or TRBV12-4 and TRBJ2-1; 12 bases are shared with TRBD2. After removal of 5 bases from V and 5 bases from J, the junction contained 10 bases not matched to a gene. CDR3 length: 17 amino acids. CDR3 amino acids: CASSTRLAGAIDNEQFF. The CDR3 bases are TGTGCCAGCAGTACCCGACTAGCGGGAGCAATTGACAATGAGCAGTTCTTC.

The sample holds a few counts of this clonotype. CDR3 sequence (DNA): TGTGCCAGCAGTGATAGGGGGTCTTACTCCTACGAGCAGTACTTC. Protein: CASSDRGSYSYEQYF. This chain connects TRBV25-1 to TRBJ2-5; maybe TRBD1 (6 bases). The tail of the sequence fits TRBJ2-7 better, so the J call may be wrong. The CDR3 totals 15 residues. Germline V gene lookup returns CDR1 MGHDK and CDR2 SYGVNS.

The chain joins TRBV6-6 to TRBJ1-2; no clear D gene. In germline, CDR1 is MNHNY, CDR2 SVGAGI (reference sequence). Trimming shortened V by 0 bases and J by 3 bases, and 5 bases separated the two germline ends. The CDR3 runs 13 residues. The CDR3 protein is CASSYSTDYGYTF. The CDR3 DNA sequence: TGTGCCAGCAGTTACTCGACGGACTATGGCTACACCTTC.

CDR3 amino acids: CASSLETHSRVPETQYF. The CDR3 DNA reads as TGTGCCAGCAGCTTAGAGACCCACAGCAGGGTACCAGAGACCCAGTACTTC. The J gene is TRBJ2-5, the V gene TRBV7-6; D might be TRBD1 (5 bases). This CDR3 has 17 amino acids. The germline V gene has CDR1 SGHVS and CDR2 FNYEAQ. The ends were cut back, 1 base at V and 4 bases at J, with 19 bases in the middle.

This clonotype was seen at least ten times. The gene calls are TRBV5-1 and TRBJ1-4, with D tentatively TRBD1 (5 bases). V lost 0 bases and J 3 bases, leaving 9 bases between the germline ends. Germline V lookup: CDR1 SGHRS, CDR2 YFSETQ. The CDR3 is 15 residues long. The CDR3 loop is CASSLVQGANEKLFF. The CDR3 DNA follows: TGCGCCAGCAGCTTGGTTCAGGGCGCTAATGAAAAACTGTTTTTT.